This entry features one TCR beta chain sequence. Antigen specificity is unknown. The V and J ends lost 1 base and 5 bases respectively, with 11 bases between them. This CDR3 contains 14 residues. CDR1 is KGHSH and CDR2 is LQKENI in the germline V gene. Expressed TCRB transcripts were sequenced after all isolated RNA was converted to cDNA. Some clones are missing from TCRdb's copy, which holds only in-frame ones; the method was immunoSEQ multiplex PCR. The table includes under 400,000 clones, roughly 21% detected once. The data originate from a study of beta chain features in type 1 diabetes. Regarding the study as a whole: For type 1 diabetes patients, VDJ junctions showed fewer insertions and more deletions.

The sequenced sample was naive CD4+ T cells from blood. The gene calls are TRBV18 and TRBJ2-5; D possibly corresponds to TRBD2 (5 bases). This receptor was taken from a woman under 30 in good health. Written as DNA, the CDR3 is TGTGCCAGCTCACCACAAGGTCCGGGGGAGACCCAGTACTTC. The encoded protein is CASSPQGPGETQYF.